Presented here are 21 T cell receptor beta chains from one specimen sequenced in a study of T cell responses to AZD1222 COVID-19 vaccine. The table came from immunoSEQ multiplex PCR; TCRdb's copy has only in-frame clones and leaves some out. Among 120,000 or so clones listed, approximately 89% were seen once. Sequencing used peripheral blood, obtained on day 0 of AZD1222 vaccination. The receptors come from an adult in good health.

This clone was picked up one time. This chain connects TRBV28 to TRBJ1-1; D gene unclear. Germline values: CDR1 MDHEN, CDR2 SYDVKM. The length of the CDR3 is 12 residues. V dropped 2 bases and J dropped 5 bases, with 6 bases sitting between them. The CDR3 DNA follows: TGTGCCAGCAGTTTACGTGGGACTGAAGCTTTCTTT. Protein sequence: CASSLRGTEAFF. Together with reference TRBV28 and TRBJ1-1, the CDR3 gives the full variable domain: DVKVTQSSRYLVKRTGEKVFLECVQDMDHENMFWYRQDPGLGLRLIYFSYDVKMKEKGDIPEGYSVSREKKERFSLILESASTNQTSMYLCASSLRGTEAFFGQGTRLTVV.

The CDR3 nucleotides are TGTGCCAGCAGTTTTCGGGGGTTCGGGGAAAAACTGTTTTTT. Residues: CASSFRGFGEKLFF. This chain joins TRBV27 and TRBJ1-4; D is perhaps TRBD1 (5 bases). Germline loops: CDR1 MNHEY, CDR2 SMNVEV (reference sequence). The germline V and J ends were trimmed by 3 bases and 8 bases, with 13 bases remaining between them. There are 14 residues in the CDR3. Supplemented by reference TRBV27 and TRBJ1-4, the full variable domain reads EAQVTQNPRYLITVTGKKLTVTCSQNMNHEYMSWYRQDPGLGLRQIYYSMNVEVTDKGDVPEGYKVSRKEKRNFPLILESPSPNQTSLYFCASSFRGFGEKLFFGSGTQLSVL.

The rearrangement links TRBV3-1 (or the pseudogene TRBV3-2) to TRBJ1-2; 8 positions agree with TRBD1. Germline V lookup: CDR1 LGHDT, CDR2 YNNKEL (reference sequence). The CDR3 is 14 residues long. V lost 0 bases, J lost 9 bases, and 6 bases stayed unmatched. CDR3 residues: CASSQDRGQARYTF. Written as DNA, the CDR3 is TGTGCCAGCAGCCAAGACAGGGGGCAGGCTCGCTACACCTTC.

The chain employs TRBV18 and TRBJ1-6; no definite D call. The CDR3 length is 14 residues. V was clipped by 6 bases and J by 9 bases, with 15 bases between them. The germline V gene encodes CDR1 KGHSH and CDR2 LQKENI. CDR3 bases: TGTGCCAGCTCCGAAGACGGGAGAGGTTCACCCCTCCACTTT. It translates to CASSEDGRGSPLHF.

The rearrangement links TRBV6-6 to TRBJ1-5, with 7 bases fitting TRBD1. J lost 2 bases, V lost 7 bases, and 8 bases had no gene match. Looked up from germline, CDR1 is MNHNY and CDR2 is SVGAGI (reference sequence). The CDR3 is made up of 15 amino acids. The CDR3 here is CASTGQEGRNQPQHF. For the CDR3, the DNA is TGTGCCAGCACTGGACAGGAGGGGCGCAATCAGCCCCAGCATTTT.

The genes are TRBV7-9 and TRBJ2-1; 8 bases align to TRBD1. The J segment lost 5 bases and the V segment lost 0 bases, leaving 6 bases of the junction unmatched. Germline V gives CDR1 SEHNR, CDR2 FQNEAQ (reference sequence). The length of the CDR3 is 16 residues. The DNA of the CDR3 is TGTGCCAGCAGCTTAGCACAGGGGGTTGGGAACAATGAGCAGTTCTTC. Amino acid sequence: CASSLAQGVGNNEQFF.

The chain uses TRBV6-5 and TRBJ1-1, with 8 bases lining up with TRBD1. The CDR3 runs 15 residues. Trimming at V came to 4 bases and at J to 2 bases, leaving 6 bases not matched to a gene. The V gene's germline CDR1 is MNHEY and CDR2 SVGAGI. CDR3 sequence (DNA): TGTGCCAGCAGTTCTCCGACAGGGGTAAACACTGAAGCTTTCTTT. As protein: CASSSPTGVNTEAFF.

J is TRBJ2-3 and V is TRBV4-1; 9 nucleotides agree with TRBD2. Germline assignment: CDR1 MGHRA and CDR2 YSYEKL. CDR3 length equals 15 residues. V gave up 3 bases and J gave up 5 bases; unmatched junction bases: 6. CDR3 sequence: CASSHAGGLLDTQYF. The CDR3 DNA sequence: TGCGCCAGCAGCCACGCGGGAGGGCTTTTAGATACGCAGTATTTT.

The chain has TRBV28 and TRBJ2-3; D is unclear. Per germline, CDR1 MDHEN and CDR2 SYDVKM. The V end was cut by 6 bases, the J end by 8 bases, with 12 bases between. This CDR3 region has 12 residues. CDR3 amino acids: CASRVSLGTQYF. DNA of the CDR3: TGTGCCAGCAGGGTATCCCTGGGTACGCAGTATTTT.

The chain has TRBV9 and TRBJ2-7; D may be TRBD1 (5 bases). Trimming took off 0 bases at V and 5 bases at J, with 12 bases between the two ends. Looked up from germline, CDR1 is SGDLS and CDR2 is YYNGEE. The CDR3 covers 14 residues. For the CDR3, the DNA is TGTGCCAGCAGCGTAGGGATCAGGGATAACGAGCAGTACTTC. This gives the protein CASSVGIRDNEQYF.

The rearrangement joins TRBV28 to TRBJ1-6; D gene ambiguous. V was clipped by 1 base and J by 8 bases, with 15 bases between them. Germline-derived CDR1 and CDR2 are MDHEN and SYDVKM. This CDR3 region has 16 residues. The CDR3 sequence is CASSLLTGTPHSPLHF. Here the CDR3 DNA reads TGTGCCAGCAGTTTATTGACGGGTACCCCTCATTCACCCCTCCACTTT.

The rearrangement joins TRBV5-1 to TRBJ2-3, with 7 bases that match TRBD2. Germline V gene sequence: CDR1 SGHRS, CDR2 YFSETQ. Trimming at V came to 3 bases and at J to 2 bases, leaving 12 bases not matched to a gene. The CDR3 runs to 17 residues. The CDR3 nucleotides are TGCGCCAGCAGCTCCCGGGGTGGGCGGGGGACCACAGATACGCAGTATTTT. Translation: CASSSRGGRGTTDTQYF.

This chain's CDR3 is CASRQGTYSNQPQHF. The DNA for the CDR3 is TGTGCCAGCAGACAGGGGACCTATAGCAATCAGCCCCAGCATTTT. V and J are TRBV2 and TRBJ1-5; 7 bases match TRBD1. V lost 6 bases and J lost 0; bases outside the gene matches: 5. This CDR3 comprises 15 residues. The germline CDR1 and CDR2 sequences are SNHLY and FYNNEI.

The chain is built from TRBV30 and TRBJ1-6; no clear D gene. Germline V gene sequence: CDR1 GTSNPN, CDR2 SVGIG (reference sequence). The V gene lost 1 base and the J gene lost 7 bases, with 2 bases spanning the gap. The CDR3 is 11 amino acids. The CDR3 loop reads CAWSGNSPLHF. Written as DNA, the CDR3 is TGTGCCTGGAGTGGGAATTCACCCCTCCACTTT. Looking up the rest from reference TRBV30 and TRBJ1-6 gives the full variable domain: SQTIHQWPATLVQPVGSPLSLECTVEGTSNPNLYWYRQAAGRGLQLLFYSVGIGQISSEVPQNLSASRPQDRQFILSSKKLLLSDSGFYLCAWSGNSPLHFGNGTRLTVT.

The V gene is TRBV6-5, the J gene TRBJ1-2, with D unclear. The CDR3 extends over 13 amino acids. Germline V gene sequence: CDR1 MNHEY, CDR2 SVGAGI. The V end lost 6 bases, the J end lost 4 bases, and 12 bases lay between the germline ends. The CDR3 is CASSLTGFYGYTF. The CDR3 DNA reads TGTGCCAGCAGCCTGACCGGCTTCTATGGCTACACCTTC.

The CDR3 spells CAPDRGGLNTEAFF. The CDR3 DNA reads TGTGCCCCCGACAGGGGCGGTCTGAACACTGAAGCTTTCTTT. The rearrangement joins TRBV7-9 to TRBJ1-1; 8 nucleotides agree with TRBD1. The germline gives CDR1 SEHNR, CDR2 FQNEAQ (reference sequence). V lost 11 bases and J lost 0; bases outside the gene matches: 8. The CDR3 is 14 amino acids.

This clone was seen a single time. CDR3 sequence reads: CASSNGLSGNTIYF. CDR3 bases: TGTGCCAGCTCAAATGGACTTAGTGGAAACACCATATATTTT. The rearrangement uses TRBV18 and TRBJ1-3; D not resolved. The germline V and J ends were trimmed by 5 bases and 3 bases, with 11 bases remaining between them. CDR3 length equals 14 residues. Germline assignment: CDR1 KGHSH and CDR2 LQKENI.

The chain joins TRBV5-1 to TRBJ1-2; 9 nucleotides align to TRBD1. Trimming at V came to 4 bases and at J to 7 bases, leaving 2 bases not matched to a gene. The CDR3 covers 12 residues. Germline CDR1 SGHRS, CDR2 YFSETQ. In nucleotides, the CDR3 is TGCGCCAGCAGCAACAGGGGGCTTGGCTACACCTTC. It codes for CASSNRGLGYTF.

This clone was observed a handful of times. The chain joins TRBV4-1 to TRBJ2-2, with a tentative D call TRBD1 (6 bases). V was shortened by 4 bases and J by 7 bases, with 16 bases between the two germline ends. Per the germline V gene, CDR1 is MGHRA and CDR2 is YSYEKL. This CDR3 contains 15 residues. CDR3 in DNA: TGCGCCAGCAGCCCCCTCCAGGGGTCTGGCGGGGAGCTGTTTTTT. Translated, it gives CASSPLQGSGGELFF.

The V call is TRBV7-9, the J call TRBJ2-3, with unresolved D. The CDR3 covers 14 residues. Trimming removed 4 bases at V and 3 bases at J, with 11 bases between. Germline values: CDR1 SEHNR, CDR2 FQNEAQ (reference sequence). This CDR3 is CASSSPQLTDTQYF. As DNA, the CDR3 is TGTGCCAGCAGCTCCCCCCAACTTACAGATACGCAGTATTTT.

This clone was seen once. This chain uses TRBV19 with TRBJ2-1; 9 nucleotides match TRBD1. V gave up 4 bases and J gave up 7 bases; unmatched junction bases: 2. Germline CDR1 reads LNHDA; CDR2 reads SQIVND (reference sequence). The CDR3 consists of 13 residues. CDR3 sequence reads: CASSRGQGNEQFF. The CDR3 coding sequence is TGTGCCAGTAGTAGAGGACAGGGGAATGAGCAGTTCTTC. Based on the CDR3 plus reference TRBV19 and TRBJ2-1, the full variable domain is DGGITQSPKYLFRKEGQNVTLSCEQNLNHDAMYWYRQDPGQGLRLIYYSQIVNDFQKGDIAEGYSVSREKKESFPLTVTSAQKNPTAFYLCASSRGQGNEQFFGPGTRLTVL.